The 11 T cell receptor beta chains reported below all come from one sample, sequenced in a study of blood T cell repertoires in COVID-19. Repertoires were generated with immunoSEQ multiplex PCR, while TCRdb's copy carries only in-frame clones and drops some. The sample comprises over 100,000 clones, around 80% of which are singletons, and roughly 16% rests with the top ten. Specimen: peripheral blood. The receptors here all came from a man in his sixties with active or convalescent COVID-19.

In DNA form, the CDR3 reads TGTGCCTCCTCGGGAGCTTATAATTCACCCCTCCACTTT. Its translation is CASSGAYNSPLHF. This chain links TRBV6-5 with TRBJ1-6; D is unclear. Trimming cost V 11 bases and J 4 bases, with 12 bases left between them. CDR1 is MNHEY, CDR2 SVGAGI, per germline. CDR3 length: 13 residues.

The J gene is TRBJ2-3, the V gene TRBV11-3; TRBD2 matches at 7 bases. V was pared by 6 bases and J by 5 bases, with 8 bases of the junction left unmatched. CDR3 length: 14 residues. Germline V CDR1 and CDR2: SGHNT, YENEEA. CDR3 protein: CASSMREWVDTQYF. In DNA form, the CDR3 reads TGTGCCAGCAGTATGCGGGAGTGGGTAGATACGCAGTATTTT.

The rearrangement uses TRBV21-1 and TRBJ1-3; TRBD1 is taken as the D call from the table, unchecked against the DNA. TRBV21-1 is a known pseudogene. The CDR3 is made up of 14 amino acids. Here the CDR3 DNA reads TGTGCCAGCACCCCTAGGGGCTCTGGAAACACCATATATTTT. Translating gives CASTPRGSGNTIYF.

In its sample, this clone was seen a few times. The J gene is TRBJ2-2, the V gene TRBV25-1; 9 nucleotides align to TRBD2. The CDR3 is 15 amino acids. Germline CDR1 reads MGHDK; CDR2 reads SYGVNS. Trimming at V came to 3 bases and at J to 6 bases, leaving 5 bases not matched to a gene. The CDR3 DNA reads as TGTGCCAGCAGTGATGCGGGAGGGCCGGCCGGGGAGCTGTTTTTT. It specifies CASSDAGGPAGELFF.

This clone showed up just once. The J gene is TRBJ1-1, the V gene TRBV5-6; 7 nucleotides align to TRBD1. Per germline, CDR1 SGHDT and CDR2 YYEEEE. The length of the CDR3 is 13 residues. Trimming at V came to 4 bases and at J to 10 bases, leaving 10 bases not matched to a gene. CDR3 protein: CASSRSGTALAFF. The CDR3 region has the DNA TGTGCCAGCAGCCGTTCCGGGACAGCGTTAGCTTTCTTT.

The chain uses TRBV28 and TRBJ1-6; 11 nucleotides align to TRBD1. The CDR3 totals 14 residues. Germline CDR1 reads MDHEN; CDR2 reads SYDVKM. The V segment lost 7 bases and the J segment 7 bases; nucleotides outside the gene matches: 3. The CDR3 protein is CASTRTGGNSPLHF. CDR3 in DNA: TGTGCCAGCACCAGGACAGGGGGCAATTCACCCCTCCACTTT.

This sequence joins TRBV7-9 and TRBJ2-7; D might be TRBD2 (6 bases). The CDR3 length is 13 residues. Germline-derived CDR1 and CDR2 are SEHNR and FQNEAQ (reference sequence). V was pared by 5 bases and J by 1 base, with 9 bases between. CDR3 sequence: CASSGGRSYEQYF. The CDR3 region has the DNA TGTGCCAGCAGCGGGGGGAGGTCCTACGAGCAGTACTTC. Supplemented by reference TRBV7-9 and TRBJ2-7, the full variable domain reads DTGVSQNPRHKITKRGQNVTFRCDPISEHNRLYWYRQTLGQGPEFLTYFQNEAQLEKSRLLSDRFSAERPKGSFSTLEIQRTEQGDSAMYLCASSGGRSYEQYFGPGTRLTVT.

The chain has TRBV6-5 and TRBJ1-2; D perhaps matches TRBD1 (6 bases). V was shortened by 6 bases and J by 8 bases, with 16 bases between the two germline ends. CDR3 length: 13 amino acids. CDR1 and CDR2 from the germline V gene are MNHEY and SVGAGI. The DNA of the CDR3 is TGTGCCAGCAGAGGACAGCCCAGGGACGGCTACACCTTC. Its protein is CASRGQPRDGYTF.

CDR3 sequence: CASSHYRTGELFF. CDR3 bases: TGTGCCAGCAGTCATTACAGAACCGGGGAGCTGTTTTTT. V is TRBV12-3 or TRBV12-4 and J is TRBJ2-2; no firm D call. The germline V and J ends were trimmed by 5 bases and 5 bases, with 9 bases remaining between them. The CDR3 loop spans 13 amino acids.

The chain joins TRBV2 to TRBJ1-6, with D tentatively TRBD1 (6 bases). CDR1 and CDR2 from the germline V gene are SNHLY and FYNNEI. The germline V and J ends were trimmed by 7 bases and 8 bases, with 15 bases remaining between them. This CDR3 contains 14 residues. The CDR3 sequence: CASTRDIRDSPLHF. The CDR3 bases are TGTGCCAGCACCCGGGACATCAGGGATTCACCCCTCCACTTT.

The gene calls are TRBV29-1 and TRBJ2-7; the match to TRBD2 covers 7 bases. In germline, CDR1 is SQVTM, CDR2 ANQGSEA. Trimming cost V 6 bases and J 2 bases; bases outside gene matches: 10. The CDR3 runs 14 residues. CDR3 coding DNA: TGCAGCGTGACTGGGGGGGTGACCCCCTACGAGCAGTACTTC. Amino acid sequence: CSVTGGVTPYEQYF.